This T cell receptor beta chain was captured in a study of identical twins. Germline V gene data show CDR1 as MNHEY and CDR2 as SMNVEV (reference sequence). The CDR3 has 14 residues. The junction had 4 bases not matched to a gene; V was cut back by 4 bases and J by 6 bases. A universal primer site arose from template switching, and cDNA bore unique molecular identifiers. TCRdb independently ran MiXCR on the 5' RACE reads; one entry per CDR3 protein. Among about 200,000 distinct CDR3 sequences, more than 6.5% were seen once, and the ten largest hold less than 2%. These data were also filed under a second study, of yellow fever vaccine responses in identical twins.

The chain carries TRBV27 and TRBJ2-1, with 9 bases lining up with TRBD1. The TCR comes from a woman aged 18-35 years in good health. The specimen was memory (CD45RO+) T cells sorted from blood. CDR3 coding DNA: TGTGCCAGCAGTTCCCGGACAGGGGCCAATGAGCAGTTCTTC. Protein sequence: CASSSRTGANEQFF.